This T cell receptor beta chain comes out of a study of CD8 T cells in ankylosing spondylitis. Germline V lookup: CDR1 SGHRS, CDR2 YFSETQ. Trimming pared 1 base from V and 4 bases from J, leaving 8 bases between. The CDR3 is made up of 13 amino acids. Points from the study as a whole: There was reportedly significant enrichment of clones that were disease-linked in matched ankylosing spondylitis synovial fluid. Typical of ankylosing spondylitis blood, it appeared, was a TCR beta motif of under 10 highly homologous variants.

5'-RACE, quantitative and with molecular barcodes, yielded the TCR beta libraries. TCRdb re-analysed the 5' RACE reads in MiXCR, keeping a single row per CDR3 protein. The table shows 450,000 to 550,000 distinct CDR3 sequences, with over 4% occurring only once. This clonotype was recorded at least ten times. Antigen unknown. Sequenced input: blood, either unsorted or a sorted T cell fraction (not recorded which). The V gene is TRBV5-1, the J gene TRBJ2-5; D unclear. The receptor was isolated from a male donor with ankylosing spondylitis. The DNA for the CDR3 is TGCGCCAGCAGCTTGTTGTATAGAGAGACCCAGTACTTC. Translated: CASSLLYRETQYF.